This TCR beta chain derives from a study of blood T cell repertoires in COVID-19. TCRdb's copy holds only in-frame clones and misses some; the assay was immunoSEQ multiplex PCR. The sample includes approximately 300,000 clones, 90% to 95% of them seen just once. Germline V lookup: CDR1 SNHLY, CDR2 FYNNEI. This CDR3 has 13 residues. Trimming stripped 4 bases from V and 7 bases from J, with 13 bases between. Participants spanned ages roughly 18 to 90 years and resided in roughly 26 US areas. The sample taken for sequencing was PBMCs or T cells enriched from blood (not recorded which). The TCR comes from a woman aged 25 to 45 who had been exposed to COVID-19. The chain couples TRBV2 to TRBJ1-1; D remains ambiguous. The DNA for the CDR3 is TGTGCCAGCAGTGCCTCTAAAACGGGTGAAGCTTTCTTT. It is translated as CASSASKTGEAFF.